The subject of this entry is one T cell receptor (beta chain). Its antigen is unknown. From germline, CDR1 is ENHRY and CDR2 SYGVKD. The CDR3 has 15 residues. The ends were cut back, 2 bases at V and 7 bases at J, with 17 bases in the middle. These data are taken from a study of blood T cells in healthy people across ages. Notes on the study in general: Fewer expanded clones and more diversity marked long-lived versus aged donors. The authors considered diversity estimates from one million T cells to be underestimates.

A J-beta primer mix and a sample-barcoded 5' primer were used in a second PCR of roughly 7 to 12 cycles. A template-switch adaptor that had 12 random nucleotides put a tag on each cDNA molecule. Every sample gave at least 2.5 million paired-end reads containing CDR3. TCRdb re-called the 5' RACE reads with MiXCR, one entry per CDR3 protein. This repertoire shows about 970,000 distinct CDR3 sequences, 51% found once; its top ten account for 20% to 25%. Sequencing used blood. The V call is TRBV10-3, the J call TRBJ1-1; D uncertain. The TCR comes from a woman aged 55-70 years in good health. CDR3 in DNA: TGTGCCATCAGTGAGGTGGGGAGGGTTGAGAATGAAGCTTTCTTT. This codes for CAISEVGRVENEAFF.